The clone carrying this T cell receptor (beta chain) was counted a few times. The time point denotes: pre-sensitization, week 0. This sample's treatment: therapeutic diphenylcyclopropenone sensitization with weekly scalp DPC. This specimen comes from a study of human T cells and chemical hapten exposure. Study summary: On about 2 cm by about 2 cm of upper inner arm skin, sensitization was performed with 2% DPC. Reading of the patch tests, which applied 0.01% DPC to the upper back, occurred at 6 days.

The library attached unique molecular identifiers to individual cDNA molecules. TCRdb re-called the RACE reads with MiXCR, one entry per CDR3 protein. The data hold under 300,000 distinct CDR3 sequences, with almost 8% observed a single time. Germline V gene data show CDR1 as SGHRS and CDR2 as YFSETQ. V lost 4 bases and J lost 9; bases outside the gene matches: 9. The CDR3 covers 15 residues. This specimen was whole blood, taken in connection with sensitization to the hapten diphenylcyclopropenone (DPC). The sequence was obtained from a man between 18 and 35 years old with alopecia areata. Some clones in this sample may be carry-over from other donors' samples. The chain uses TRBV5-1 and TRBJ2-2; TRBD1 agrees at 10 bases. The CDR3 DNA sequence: TGCGCCAGCAGCCTGGACAGGGGGAAGGTTCGGGAGCTGTTTTTT. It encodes CASSLDRGKVRELFF.